The T cell receptor (beta chain) under discussion was sequenced for a study of shared T cell receptors in the human thymus. This table comes from immunoSEQ multiplex PCR, and its TCRdb copy is limited to in-frame clones, with some not included. In the table there are hundreds of thousands of clones, around 87% of which are singletons. The CDR3 covers 14 residues. V was trimmed by 4 bases and J by 1 base, leaving 9 bases between them. Per the germline V gene, CDR1 is SGHKS and CDR2 is YYEKEE (reference sequence). This sample also appeared in a second study, on human thymus T cells. That source adds: The study used thymus tissue resected during corrective heart surgery.

The sequenced material came from thymocytes. The receptor's source is a boy under three years old with a congenital heart defect. The chain links TRBV5-5 to TRBJ1-3; TRBD1 might be the D (6 bases). The CDR3 spells CASSRTGSGNTIYF. The CDR3 DNA follows: TGTGCCAGCAGCCGAACAGGGTCTGGAAACACCATATATTTT.